This entry is about one T cell receptor (beta chain). TCR beta cDNA was made by 5'RACE template switching with UMIs. TCRdb derives one entry per CDR3 protein from the 5' RACE reads, leaving out DNA. The table for this sample gives a few hundred thousand distinct CDR3 sequences. The CDR3 consists of 14 residues. Germline V gene lookup returns CDR1 DFQATT and CDR2 SNEGSKA (reference sequence). This sample stems from a study of T cells expressing NK-cell markers. Sequenced sample: blood T cells: a sorted CD56 or NKG2C T cell subset, CD4+ or CD8+ T cells, or bulk PBMC T cells (not recorded which). J is TRBJ1-6 and V is TRBV20-1; TCRdb calls TRBD1, which cannot be checked without DNA. The receptor was derived from a man aged 18-70 years in good health. CDR3 protein: CSALPRQRHSPLHF.